The 3 T cell receptor beta chains below come from one sample, sequenced in a study of blood T cell repertoires in COVID-19. TCRdb keeps only in-frame clones here, not all; method: immunoSEQ multiplex PCR. The sample shows roughly 86,000 clones, approximately 80% of them seen only once. The sample taken for sequencing was peripheral blood. Source of these receptors: a woman aged 70-85 years with acute or convalescent COVID-19.

The chain combines TRBV3-1 (or the pseudogene TRBV3-2) with TRBJ1-2; TRBD1 is a possible D gene (6 bases). Trimming removed 2 bases from V and 5 bases from J, with 9 bases in between. Germline CDR1 and CDR2: LGHDT and YNNKEL (reference sequence). CDR3 length: 13 residues. The CDR3 is CASSQSRGYGYTF. The CDR3 DNA is TGTGCCAGCAGCCAATCCAGGGGATATGGCTACACCTTC.

The gene calls are TRBV5-4 and TRBJ1-2, with 9 bases matching TRBD1. After removal of 5 bases from V and 5 bases from J, the junction contained 7 bases not matched to a gene. The CDR3 covers 14 residues. Germline CDR1 reads SGHNT; CDR2 reads YYREEE (reference sequence). The CDR3 region is CASRATGGWYGYTF. CDR3 nucleotides: TGTGCCAGCAGAGCAACAGGGGGCTGGTATGGCTACACCTTC.

Regarding this clone: The germline gene is not matched at one end of the junction; a read error may be the cause. J is TRBJ2-7 and V is TRBV7-7, with a possible D match to TRBD1 (5 bases). This CDR3 region has 13 residues. Germline CDR1 is SSHAT and CDR2 is FNYEAQ (reference sequence). The CDR3 DNA follows: TGTGCTAGCAGCGTTAGCAGGGAAAGCGAGCAGTACTTC. Protein sequence: CASSVSRESEQYF. Full variable domain (missing parts from reference TRBV7-7 and TRBJ2-7): GAGVSQSPRYKVTKRGQDVTLRCDPISSHATLYWYQQALGQGPEFLTYFNYEAQPDKSGLPSDRFSAERPEGSISTLTIQRTEQRDSAMYRCASSVSRESEQYFGPGTRLTVT.